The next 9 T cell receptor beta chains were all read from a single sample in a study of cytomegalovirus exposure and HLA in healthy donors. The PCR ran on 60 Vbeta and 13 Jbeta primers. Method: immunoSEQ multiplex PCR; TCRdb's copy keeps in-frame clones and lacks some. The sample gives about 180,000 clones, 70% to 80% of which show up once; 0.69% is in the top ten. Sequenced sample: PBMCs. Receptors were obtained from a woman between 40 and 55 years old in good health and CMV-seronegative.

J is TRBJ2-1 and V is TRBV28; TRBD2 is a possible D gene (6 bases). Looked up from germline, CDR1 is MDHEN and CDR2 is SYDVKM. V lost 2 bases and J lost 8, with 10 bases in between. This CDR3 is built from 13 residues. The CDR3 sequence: CASSLGEEDEQFF. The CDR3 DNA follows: TGTGCCAGCAGTTTAGGGGAGGAGGATGAGCAGTTCTTC.

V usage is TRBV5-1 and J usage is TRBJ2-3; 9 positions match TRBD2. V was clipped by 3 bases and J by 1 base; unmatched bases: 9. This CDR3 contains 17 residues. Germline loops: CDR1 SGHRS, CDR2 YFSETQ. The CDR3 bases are TGCGCCAGCAGCTCCCAGGCGGGGGGGGGCCGCACAGATACGCAGTATTTT. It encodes CASSSQAGGGRTDTQYF.

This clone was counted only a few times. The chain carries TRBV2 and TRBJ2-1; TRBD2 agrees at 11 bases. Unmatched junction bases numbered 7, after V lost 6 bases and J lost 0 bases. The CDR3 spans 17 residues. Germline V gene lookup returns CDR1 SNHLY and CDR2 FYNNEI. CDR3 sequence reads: CASRARLAGSSYNEQFF. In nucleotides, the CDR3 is TGTGCCAGCAGGGCCCGACTAGCGGGGTCCTCCTACAATGAGCAGTTCTTC.

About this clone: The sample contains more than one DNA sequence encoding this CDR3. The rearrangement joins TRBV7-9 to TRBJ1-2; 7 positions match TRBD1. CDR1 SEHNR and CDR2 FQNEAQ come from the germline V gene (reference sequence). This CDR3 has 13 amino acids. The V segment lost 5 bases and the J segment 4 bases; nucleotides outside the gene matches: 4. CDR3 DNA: TGTGCCAGCAGCGGTGCAGGGGGCTATGGCTACACCTTC. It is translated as CASSGAGGYGYTF.

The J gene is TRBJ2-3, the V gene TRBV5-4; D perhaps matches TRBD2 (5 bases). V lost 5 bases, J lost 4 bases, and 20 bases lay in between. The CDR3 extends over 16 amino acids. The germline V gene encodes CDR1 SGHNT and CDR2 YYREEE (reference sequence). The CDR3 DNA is TGTGCCAGCAGGAATAAACTAGAAACCCCCGCAGATACGCAGTATTTT. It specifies CASRNKLETPADTQYF. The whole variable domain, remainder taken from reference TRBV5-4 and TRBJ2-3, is ETGVTQSPTHLIKTRGQQVTLRCSSQSGHNTVSWYQQALGQGPQFIFQYYREEENGRGNFPPRFSGLQFPNYSSELNVNALELDDSALYLCASRNKLETPADTQYFGPGTRLTVL.

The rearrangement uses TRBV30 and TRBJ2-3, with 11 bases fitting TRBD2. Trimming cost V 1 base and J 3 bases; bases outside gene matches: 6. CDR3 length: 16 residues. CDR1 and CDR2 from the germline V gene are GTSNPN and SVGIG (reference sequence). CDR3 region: CAWSGASGRRTDTQYF. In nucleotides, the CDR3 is TGTGCCTGGAGTGGGGCTAGCGGGAGGCGGACAGATACGCAGTATTTT.

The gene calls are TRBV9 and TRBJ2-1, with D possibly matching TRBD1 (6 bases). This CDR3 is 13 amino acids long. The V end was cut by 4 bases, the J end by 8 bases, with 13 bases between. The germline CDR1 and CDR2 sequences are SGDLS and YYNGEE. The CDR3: CASSPPGDDEQFF. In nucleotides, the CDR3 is TGTGCCAGCAGCCCCCCAGGGGATGATGAGCAGTTCTTC.

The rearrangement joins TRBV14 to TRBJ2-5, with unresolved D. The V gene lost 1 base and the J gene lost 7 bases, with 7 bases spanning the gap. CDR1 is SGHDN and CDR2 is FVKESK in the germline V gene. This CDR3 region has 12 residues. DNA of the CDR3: TGTGCCAGCAGCCAAGTCGGCGGGACCCAGTACTTC. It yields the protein CASSQVGGTQYF.

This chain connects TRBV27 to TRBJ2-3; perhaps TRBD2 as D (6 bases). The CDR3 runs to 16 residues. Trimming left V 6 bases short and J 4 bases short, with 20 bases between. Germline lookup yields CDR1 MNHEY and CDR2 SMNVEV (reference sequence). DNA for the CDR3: TGTGCCAGCAGCCCCGGTTTTGGGCTAGCGTCAGATACGCAGTATTTT. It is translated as CASSPGFGLASDTQYF.